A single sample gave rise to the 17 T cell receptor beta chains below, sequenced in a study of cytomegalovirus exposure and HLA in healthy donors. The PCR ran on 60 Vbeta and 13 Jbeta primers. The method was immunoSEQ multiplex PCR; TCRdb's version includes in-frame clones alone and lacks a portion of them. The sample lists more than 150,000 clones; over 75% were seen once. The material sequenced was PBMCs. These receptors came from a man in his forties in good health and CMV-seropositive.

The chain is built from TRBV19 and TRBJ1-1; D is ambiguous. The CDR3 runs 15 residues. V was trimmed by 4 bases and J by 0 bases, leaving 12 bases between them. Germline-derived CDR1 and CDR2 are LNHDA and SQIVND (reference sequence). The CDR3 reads CASSTGLIMNTEAFF. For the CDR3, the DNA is TGTGCCAGTAGTACAGGTTTAATCATGAACACTGAAGCTTTCTTT.

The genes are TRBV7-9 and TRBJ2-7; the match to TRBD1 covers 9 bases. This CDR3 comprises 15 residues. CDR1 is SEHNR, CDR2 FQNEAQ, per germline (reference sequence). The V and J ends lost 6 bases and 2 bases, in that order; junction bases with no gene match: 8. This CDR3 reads CASSLTGGGTYEQYF. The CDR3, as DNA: TGTGCCAGCAGTCTGACAGGGGGGGGAACCTACGAGCAGTACTTC.

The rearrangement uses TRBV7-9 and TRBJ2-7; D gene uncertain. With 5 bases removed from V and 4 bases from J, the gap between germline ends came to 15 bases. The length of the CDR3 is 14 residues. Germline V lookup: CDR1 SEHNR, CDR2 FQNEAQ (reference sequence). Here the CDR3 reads CASSHTPGQYEQYF. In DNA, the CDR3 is TGTGCCAGCAGCCACACCCCTGGTCAGTACGAGCAGTACTTC.

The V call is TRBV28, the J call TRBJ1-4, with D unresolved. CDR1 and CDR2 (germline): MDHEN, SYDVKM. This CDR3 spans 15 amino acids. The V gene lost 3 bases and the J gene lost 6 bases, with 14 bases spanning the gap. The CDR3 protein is CASSLVGSTYEKLFF. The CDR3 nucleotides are TGTGCCAGCAGTTTGGTGGGTAGCACTTATGAAAAACTGTTTTTT.

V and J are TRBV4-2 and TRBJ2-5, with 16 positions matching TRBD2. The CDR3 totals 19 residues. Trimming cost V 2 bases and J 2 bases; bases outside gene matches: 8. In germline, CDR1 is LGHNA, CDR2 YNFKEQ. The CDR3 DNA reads TGTGCCAGCAGCCAAAGGGCCGGGACTAGCGGGGGGGCTCAAGAGACCCAGTACTTC. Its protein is CASSQRAGTSGGAQETQYF.

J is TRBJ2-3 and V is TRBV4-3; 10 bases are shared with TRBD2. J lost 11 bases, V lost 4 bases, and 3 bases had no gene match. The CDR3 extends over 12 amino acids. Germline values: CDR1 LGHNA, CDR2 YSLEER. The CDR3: CASSLSGGKQYF. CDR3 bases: TGCGCCAGCAGCCTTAGCGGGGGGAAGCAGTATTTT.

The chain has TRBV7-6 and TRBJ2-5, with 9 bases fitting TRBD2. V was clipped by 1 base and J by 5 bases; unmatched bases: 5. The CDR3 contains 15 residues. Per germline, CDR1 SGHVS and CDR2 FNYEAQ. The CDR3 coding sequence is TGTGCCAGCAGCTTAGAAATAGCGGGAGCGGAGACCCAGTACTTC. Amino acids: CASSLEIAGAETQYF.

The CDR3 bases are TGTGCCAGCAGCGTAGGCCTAGCTCCCTACGAGCAGTACTTC. It specifies CASSVGLAPYEQYF. The chain recombines TRBV9 with TRBJ2-7, with D tentatively TRBD2 (5 bases). Deletions cut 0 bases from V and 2 bases from J, with 9 bases between. The CDR3 covers 14 residues. Germline V gene lookup returns CDR1 SGDLS and CDR2 YYNGEE.

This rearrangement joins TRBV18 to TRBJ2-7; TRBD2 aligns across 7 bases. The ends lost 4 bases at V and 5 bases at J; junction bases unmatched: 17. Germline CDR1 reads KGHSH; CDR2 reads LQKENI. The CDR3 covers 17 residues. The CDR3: CASSLSRAGRGRDEQYF. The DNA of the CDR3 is TGTGCCAGCTCACTTTCGCGCGCGGGACGAGGGAGGGACGAGCAGTACTTC.

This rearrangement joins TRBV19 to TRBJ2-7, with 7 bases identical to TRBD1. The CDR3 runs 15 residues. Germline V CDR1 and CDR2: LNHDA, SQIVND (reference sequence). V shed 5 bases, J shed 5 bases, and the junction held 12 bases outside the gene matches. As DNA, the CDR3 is TGTGCCAGTAGTTTTCCGGGACAGCGGTCCCACGAGCAGTACTTC. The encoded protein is CASSFPGQRSHEQYF.

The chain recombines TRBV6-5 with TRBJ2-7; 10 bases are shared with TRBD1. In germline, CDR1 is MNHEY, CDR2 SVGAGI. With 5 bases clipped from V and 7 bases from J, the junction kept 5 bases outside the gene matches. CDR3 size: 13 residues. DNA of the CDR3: TGTGCCAGCAGTGCCGGGACAGGGGTTGAGCAGTACTTC. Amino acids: CASSAGTGVEQYF.

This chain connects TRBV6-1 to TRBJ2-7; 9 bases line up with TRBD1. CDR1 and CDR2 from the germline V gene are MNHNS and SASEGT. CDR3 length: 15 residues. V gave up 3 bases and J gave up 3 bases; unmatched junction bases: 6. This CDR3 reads CASSDVRDRDYEQYF. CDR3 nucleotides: TGTGCCAGCAGTGACGTGCGGGACAGGGACTACGAGCAGTACTTC.

CDR3 bases: TGCGCCAGCAGTGAGTCATCTGGACAGGGGGTCGAGCAGTACTTC. It translates to CASSESSGQGVEQYF. The chain employs TRBV10-1 and TRBJ2-7, with 10 bases identical to TRBD1. V shed 0 bases, J shed 6 bases, and the junction held 5 bases outside the gene matches. The CDR3 loop spans 15 amino acids. The germline gives CDR1 WNHNN, CDR2 SYGVQD (reference sequence).

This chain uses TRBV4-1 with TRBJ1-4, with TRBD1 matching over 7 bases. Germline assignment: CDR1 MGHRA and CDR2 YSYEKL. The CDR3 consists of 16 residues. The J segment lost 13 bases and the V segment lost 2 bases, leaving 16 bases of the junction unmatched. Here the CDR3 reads CASSQPLMGQRRGLFF. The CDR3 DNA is TGCGCCAGCAGCCAACCCTTGATGGGACAGCGGCGGGGACTGTTTTTT.

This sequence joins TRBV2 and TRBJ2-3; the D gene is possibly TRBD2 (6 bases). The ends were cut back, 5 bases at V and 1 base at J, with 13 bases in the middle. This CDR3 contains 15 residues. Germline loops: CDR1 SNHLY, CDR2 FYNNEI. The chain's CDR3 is CASSYTSSRTDTQYF. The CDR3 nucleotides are TGTGCCAGCAGTTATACTAGCTCCCGCACAGATACGCAGTATTTT. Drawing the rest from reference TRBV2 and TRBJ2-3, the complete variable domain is EPEVTQTPSHQVTQMGQEVILRCVPISNHLYFYWYRQILGQKVEFLVSFYNNEISEKSEIFDDQFSVERPDGSNFTLKIRSTKLEDSAMYFCASSYTSSRTDTQYFGPGTRLTVL.

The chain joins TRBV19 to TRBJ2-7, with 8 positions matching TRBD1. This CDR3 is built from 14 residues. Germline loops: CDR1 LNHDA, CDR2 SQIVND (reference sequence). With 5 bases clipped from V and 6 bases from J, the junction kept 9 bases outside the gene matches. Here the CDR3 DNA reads TGTGCCAGTAGTCAAGGACAGGGTGGATCCGAGCAGTACTTC. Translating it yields CASSQGQGGSEQYF.

The CDR3 DNA follows: TGTGCCAGCAGCGTAGCTATGGAGAATCAGCCCCAGCATTTT. Translation: CASSVAMENQPQHF. This chain joins TRBV9 and TRBJ1-5, with unresolved D. This CDR3 has 14 residues. V was clipped by 0 bases and J by 4 bases, with 8 bases between them. Looked up from germline, CDR1 is SGDLS and CDR2 is YYNGEE.